Following are 4 T cell receptor beta chains from one sample sequenced in a study of beta chain features in type 1 diabetes. Overall study results and limits: For Type 1 diabetes patients, all four CD4+ subsets carried TCRB CDR3s that were moderately but significantly shorter.

The study reverse transcribed the entire isolated RNA, so it sequenced expressed TCRB transcripts. The method was immunoSEQ multiplex PCR; TCRdb's version includes in-frame clones alone and lacks a portion of them. The sample has 60,000 or so clones, 40% to 65% seen once. These TCRs' antigens remain unknown. The specimen was Tregs from blood. These receptors all come from a woman aged 40-49 years with type 1 diabetes.

This clone was picked up a small number of times. This chain joins TRBV4-3 and TRBJ1-1; D is unclear. Between the trimmed V and J ends, which lost 2 bases and 5 bases, there was a span of 15 bases. Germline loops: CDR1 LGHNA, CDR2 YSLEER. CDR3 length: 15 amino acids. Here the CDR3 DNA reads TGCGCCAGCAGCCAATCCTCACACGGGGAAACTGAAGCTTTCTTT. Translated: CASSQSSHGETEAFF.

This chain uses TRBV5-1 with TRBJ1-1; tentative D call: TRBD1 (6 bases). The CDR3 spans 17 residues. Germline V lookup: CDR1 SGHRS, CDR2 YFSETQ. Trimming removed 4 bases from V and 4 bases from J, with 23 bases in between. CDR3 bases: TGCGCCAGCAGCCAGCGCCAGGGGAAAGGGTCGGCCACTGAAGCTTTCTTT. Residues: CASSQRQGKGSATEAFF.

The chain has TRBV29-1 and TRBJ1-2, with a weak D call TRBD1 (5 bases). V lost 4 bases and J 4 bases, leaving 16 bases between the germline ends. Germline CDR1 and CDR2: SQVTM and ANQGSEA. This CDR3 has 14 residues. The CDR3 sequence is CSVGGAGVSYGYTF. CDR3 sequence (DNA): TGCAGCGTTGGAGGGGCGGGGGTAAGCTATGGCTACACCTTC.

The gene calls are TRBV7-2 and TRBJ2-5; no definite D call. The germline V and J ends were trimmed by 3 bases and 3 bases, with 8 bases remaining between them. The CDR3 is made up of 13 amino acids. Looked up from germline, CDR1 is SGHTA and CDR2 is FQGNSA. CDR3 in amino acids: CASSLTPKETQYF. DNA of the CDR3: TGTGCCAGCAGCTTGACTCCGAAAGAGACCCAGTACTTC.